This TCR beta chain was retrieved from a study of blood T cell repertoires in COVID-19. Remarks on this clone: At one end the junction does not follow the germline gene, possibly because of a read error.

This CDR3 is built from 14 residues. Germline-derived CDR1 and CDR2 are MNHEY and SVGAGI. TCRdb's table, derived via immunoSEQ multiplex PCR, lists solely in-frame clones and lacks some. The sample lists a few hundred thousand clones; roughly 90% were seen once. This receptor was taken from a woman in her 30s who had recovered from COVID-19. The chain joins TRBV6-5 to TRBJ1-1, with 7 bases matching TRBD1. The sample consisted of PBMCs or T cells enriched from blood (not recorded which). In DNA form, the CDR3 reads TGTGCCAGCAGGTTAACCAGGGGGAACTCTGAAGCTTTCTTT. Translated, it gives CASRLTRGNSEAFF.